This T cell receptor (beta chain) was captured in a study of T cell responses to AZD1222 COVID-19 vaccine (dated by TCRdb to the early 2020s). For the study in its entirety: TCR sequencing covered fewer than 250 trial participants: 200 to 220 given two doses of AZD1222 and 26 given two doses of MenACWY control vaccine. Trial participants were enrolled into age subgroups of 18-55, 56-69 and 70-plus years, which contained 148, 28 and 57 TCR-sequenced participants, respectively.

This specimen's time point label, interpreted: about 28 days (+/-7) after the second vaccine dose. Because spike-specific TCR depth and breadth did not differ between the two schedules, AZD1222 recipients who got a second dose at roughly 4 weeks were pooled with those who got a second dose at roughly 12 weeks. Vaccinee samples were obtained from the UK trials COV001 and COV002, which included a single-blind randomized controlled phase 2/3 trial of AZD1222 (ChAdOx1 nCoV-19) in healthy adults. For TCRbeta chain sequencing, PBMC samples were collected from trial participants at day 0 and at day 28 after the second dose. Trimming takes 2 bases from V and 9 bases from J, and the germline ends sit 11 bases apart. The CDR3 has 13 amino acids, counting the end cysteine and phenylalanine. Solely the CDR3 DNA is kept, with 39 bases framed from the first base. The germline V gene encodes CDR1 SGHNT and CDR2 YENEEA.

Beyond this particular receptor, the publication reports: Because no day 14 peak-response samples were available, the repertoires could be characterized only after the peak T cell response. Conclusions about previously exposed vaccinees were limited because only a handful of AZD1222 recipients were SARS-CoV-2 seropositive at baseline. After two AZD1222 doses, both the breadth and the depth of spike-specific TCRs were significantly higher than at day 0 and than in MenACWY recipients. The vaccine-associated CD4 TCRs covered the entire spike protein, and the dominant responses fell in regions 160-218 and 743-854. Epitopes outside the regions mutated in the B.1.351 and B.1.1.7 variants were reportedly recognized by nearly half of the unique spike-specific TCRs. The 56-69-year group was small, and its depth increase did not reach significance, likely because of low power. Participants were mostly white British, with more females than males. The authors suggested clonal diversity may have been underestimated.

Comments on this clone: Its cognate antigen has yet to be identified. Qualities for individual bases were not recorded, and no much larger clone is one base off.

The CDR3 regions of human TCRbeta chains were subjected to immunosequencing. The paper's processing steps were these. TCRs in the repertoires were matched against a reference library of SARS-CoV-2-specific TCRs that had been generated with the MIRA antigen-specificity platform. Breadth was defined as the fraction of unique TCRs that were SARS-CoV-2-associated, and depth was defined as the fraction of total T cells that were SARS-CoV-2-associated. Using the MIRA data, each spike-specific TCR was mapped to the spike region that the TCR reacts to and placed in a CD4 or CD8 class. Log10-transformed breadth and depth values were compared by one-way ANOVA with Sidak's multiple comparisons tests. Imported from immuneACCESS, the table was reduced by TCRdb to in-frame sequences with V and J called. These copies leave out some clones; in studies compared against another copy, an unresolved V gene accounts for under half, and the cause of the remainder is not known. That table furnishes V, J and clone size, whereas the DNA furnished D and trimming. The sample table lists approximately 170,000 clones, roughly nine tenths of them with a count of one. The top ten clonotypes cover around 1% of the sample.

Recombination joined TRBV11-3 with TRBJ2-1; TRBD2 could be the D gene, as 5 bases match. The source material was peripheral blood, sampled 28 days after the second AZD1222 dose. The source is an adult who received the AZD1222 COVID-19 vaccine. The CDR3 sequence is CASSLTASSEQFF. The sequenced DNA: TGTGCCAGCAGCTTAACGGCTAGCTCTGAGCAGTTCTTC.